The source of this TCR beta chain is a study of T cells in tumors after PD-1 blockade. About the study: Daily vismodegib 150 mg continued in a subset of anti-PD-1-treated patients. Regarding the study as a whole: Peripheral recruitment is suggested, as some novel exhausted tumor clones were in pre-treatment blood.

Method: immunoSEQ multiplex PCR; TCRdb's copy keeps in-frame clones and lacks some. The sample includes about 47,000 clones, 60% to 80% of them seen just once. V trimming: 4 bases; J trimming: 1 base; junction bases outside the gene matches: 0. The CDR3 length is 15 residues. CDR1 is SNHLY and CDR2 is FYNNEI in the germline V gene. To note about this clone: Its antigen remains unidentified.

The chain uses TRBV2 and TRBJ2-2; TRBD2 matches at 10 bases. This sequence was found in a human donor with basal cell carcinoma. Here the sequenced sample was PBMCs, taken before anti-PD-1 treatment. The DNA for the CDR3 is TGTGCCAGCAGTGGGACTAGCGGGAACACCGGGGAGCTGTTTTTT. This translates into CASSGTSGNTGELFF.